Below, 10 T cell receptor beta chains from the same sample are listed, as sequenced in a study of cytomegalovirus exposure and HLA in healthy donors. The PCR ran on 60 Vbeta and 13 Jbeta primers. Assay used: immunoSEQ multiplex PCR; TCRdb lists only in-frame clones, some missing. Here the sample spans roughly 190,000 clones, 65% to 85% being singletons. Material for sequencing was PBMCs. The receptors shown here come from a woman between 18 and 29 years old in good health and CMV-seronegative.

This chain uses TRBV6-5 with TRBJ1-1; 9 bases fit TRBD1. The CDR3 sequence is 16 residues long. In germline, CDR1 is MNHEY, CDR2 SVGAGI. V was pared by 0 bases and J by 0 bases, with 2 bases of the junction left unmatched. CDR3 DNA sequence: TGTGCCAGCAGTTACTCGACAGGGGGGTTGAACACTGAAGCTTTCTTT. Protein: CASSYSTGGLNTEAFF.

V and J are TRBV16 and TRBJ1-2; 9 nucleotides match TRBD1. The CDR3 length is 14 residues. V lost 0 bases, J lost 4 bases, and 0 bases stayed unmatched. Germline V CDR1 and CDR2: KGHSY, FQNENV. CDR3 loop: CASSQSGQGYGYTF. In DNA, the CDR3 is TGTGCCAGCAGCCAATCGGGACAGGGCTATGGCTACACCTTC.

The chain couples TRBV4-2 to TRBJ1-4; TRBD1 matches 8 bases. From germline, CDR1 is LGHNA and CDR2 YNFKEQ. J lost 8 bases, V lost 1 base, and 6 bases had no gene match. The CDR3 loop spans 15 amino acids. CDR3 region: CASSQVAGGKEKLFF. The CDR3, as DNA: TGTGCCAGCAGCCAAGTGGCAGGGGGCAAGGAAAAACTGTTTTTT.

This clone was detected only a few times. The rearrangement uses TRBV4-1 and TRBJ2-1; 9 nucleotides align to TRBD2. The length of the CDR3 is 17 residues. Per the germline V gene, CDR1 is MGHRA and CDR2 is YSYEKL. Germline trimming cut 4 bases from V and 2 bases from J; bases unmatched to any gene: 9. In DNA, the CDR3 is TGCGCCAGCAGCCTTGAGAGCTTAGCGGGGGCCTACAATGAGCAGTTCTTC. It encodes CASSLESLAGAYNEQFF.

The genes are TRBV5-1 and TRBJ1-3; D might be TRBD1 (6 bases). The germline CDR1 and CDR2 sequences are SGHRS and YFSETQ. CDR3 length equals 17 residues. V was clipped by 4 bases and J by 2 bases, with 19 bases between them. The CDR3 is CASSRDNSKATGNTIYF. The CDR3 nucleotides read TGCGCCAGCAGCCGGGACAACTCAAAAGCCACTGGAAACACCATATATTTT.

This rearrangement joins TRBV5-6 to TRBJ2-5; 7 bases fit TRBD1. Germline V CDR1 and CDR2: SGHDT, YYEEEE. This CDR3 contains 13 residues. V shed 4 bases, J shed 5 bases, and the junction held 5 bases outside the gene matches. The CDR3 coding sequence is TGTGCCAGCAGCCTCGGACAGGTGGAGACCCAGTACTTC. It translates to CASSLGQVETQYF.

This rearrangement joins TRBV28 to TRBJ1-5; D uncertain. The germline V gene encodes CDR1 MDHEN and CDR2 SYDVKM. Trimming removed 7 bases from V and 5 bases from J, with 15 bases in between. The CDR3 length is 14 residues. The CDR3 is CASTQGRWDQPQHF. DNA for the CDR3: TGTGCCAGCACCCAAGGCAGGTGGGATCAGCCCCAGCATTTT.

V and J are TRBV10-3 and TRBJ1-1, with 10 positions matching TRBD1. This CDR3 is built from 15 residues. The germline gives CDR1 ENHRY, CDR2 SYGVKD. V shed 3 bases, J shed 4 bases, and the junction held 5 bases outside the gene matches. The CDR3 loop is CAISDRRTGGTEAFF. In DNA, the CDR3 is TGTGCCATCAGTGATCGTAGGACAGGGGGCACTGAAGCTTTCTTT.

The V call is TRBV6-1, the J call TRBJ1-2; 10 nucleotides agree with TRBD1. Germline loops: CDR1 MNHNS, CDR2 SASEGT. V trimming: 6 bases; J trimming: 5 bases; junction bases outside the gene matches: 6. The CDR3 spans 14 residues. DNA for the CDR3: TGTGCCAGCAGGAAAGACAGGGGGCATTATGGCTACACCTTC. Translated: CASRKDRGHYGYTF.

This clone has a single count. The genes are TRBV27 and TRBJ2-5; D may be TRBD1 (6 bases). CDR3 length: 14 residues. The germline V gene encodes CDR1 MNHEY and CDR2 SMNVEV (reference sequence). Trimming left V 5 bases short and J 1 base short, with 11 bases between. The CDR3 spells CASSIPGVQETQYF. The CDR3 DNA reads TGTGCCAGCAGTATCCCAGGGGTCCAAGAGACCCAGTACTTC.